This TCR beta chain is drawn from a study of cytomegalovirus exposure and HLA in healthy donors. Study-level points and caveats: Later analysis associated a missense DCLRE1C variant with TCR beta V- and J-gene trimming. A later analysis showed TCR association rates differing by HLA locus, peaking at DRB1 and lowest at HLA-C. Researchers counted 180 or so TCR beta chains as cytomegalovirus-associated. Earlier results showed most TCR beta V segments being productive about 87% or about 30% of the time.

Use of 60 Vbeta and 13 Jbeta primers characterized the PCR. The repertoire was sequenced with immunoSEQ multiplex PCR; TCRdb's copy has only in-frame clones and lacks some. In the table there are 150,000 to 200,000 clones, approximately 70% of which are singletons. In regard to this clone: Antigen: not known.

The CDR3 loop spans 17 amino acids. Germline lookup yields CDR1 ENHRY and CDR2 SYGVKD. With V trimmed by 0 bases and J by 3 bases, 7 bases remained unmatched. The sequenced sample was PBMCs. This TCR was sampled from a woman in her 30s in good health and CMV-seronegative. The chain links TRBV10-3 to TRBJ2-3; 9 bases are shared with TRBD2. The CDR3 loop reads CAISESTWREGTDTQYF. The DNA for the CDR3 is TGTGCCATCAGTGAGTCGACGTGGCGGGAGGGTACAGATACGCAGTATTTT.